Listed below are T cell receptor beta chains from one sample, sequenced in a study of response to subunit inactivated influenza vaccine. TCRdb re-called the RT-PCR reads through MiXCR, storing one row per CDR3 protein. This sample yields approximately 700,000 distinct CDR3 sequences, of which approximately 15% are seen a single time; around 6.5% belongs to the top ten. The source was PBMCs from blood, collected 14 days before vaccination. The source of these receptors is a man aged 45-65 years who received an inactivated influenza vaccine. CDR3s include the opening cysteine and the closing phenylalanine or tryptophan. A D gene is named only where the DNA matches it firmly. Clone size is shown for a subset of rows, as once, few, many or a class of expanded clone.

CASSLVPGTGKLLRYGYTF,TGTGCCAGCAGTTTAGTCCCTGGGACAGGGAAACTCCTTCGCTATGGCTACACCTTC,TRBJ1-2,TRBD1,-,TRBV6-2/TRBV6-3
CASSLDRRVVYEQYF,TGTGCCAGCAGCTTAGATAGGCGTGTAGTCTACGAGCAGTACTTC,TRBJ2-7,-,-,TRBV7-2
CASSTGQPQETQYF,TGTGCCAGCAGTACGGGACAACCTCAAGAGACCCAGTACTTC,TRBJ2-5,-,-,TRBV2
CASSPSIEYEQYF,TGCGCCAGCAGCCCATCTATAGAATACGAGCAGTACTTC,TRBJ2-7,-,few,TRBV10-1
CATSKLAGPQETQYF,TGTGCCACCAGCAAACTAGCGGGCCCTCAAGAGACCCAGTACTTC,TRBJ2-5,TRBD2,-,TRBV15
CASSWDRQNYEQYF,TGTGCCAGCAGCTGGGACAGGCAAAACTACGAGCAGTACTTC,TRBJ2-7,TRBD1,few,TRBV12-3/TRBV12-4
CASSYRDRGEQFF,TGTGCCAGCAGTTACCGAGACAGAGGCGAGCAGTTCTTC,TRBJ2-1,-,few,TRBV6-2/TRBV6-3
CSARVPMSDAETQYF,TGCAGTGCTAGAGTCCCCATGTCGGATGCGGAGACCCAGTACTTC,TRBJ2-5,-,-,TRBV20-1
CASSVTGDYTEAFF,TGCGCCAGCAGCGTGACAGGGGATTACACTGAAGCTTTCTTT,TRBJ1-1,TRBD1,-,TRBV5-1
CASSSGYNEQFF,TGCGCCAGCAGCTCGGGTTACAATGAGCAGTTCTTC,TRBJ2-1,-,many,TRBV7-9
CASSLERDRGRETQYF,TGCGCCAGCAGCTTGGAAAGGGACAGGGGTCGAGAGACCCAGTACTTC,TRBJ2-5,TRBD1,once,TRBV5-1
CASSGARVGQAYEQYF,TGTGCCAGCAGTGGAGCGAGGGTAGGGCAAGCCTACGAGCAGTACTTC,TRBJ2-7,-,-,TRBV21-1
CASAMGQGIETQYF,TGTGCCAGCGCAATGGGACAGGGAATAGAGACCCAGTACTTC,TRBJ2-5,TRBD1,few,TRBV19
CASSFVDREGHEQYF,TGTGCTAGCAGCTTCGTCGACAGGGAGGGACACGAGCAGTACTTC,TRBJ2-7,-,-,TRBV7-7
CASSPLVGSGYGYTF,TGTGCCAGCAGTCCCCTCGTGGGGTCTGGCTATGGCTACACCTTC,TRBJ1-2,-,few,TRBV6-1
CASRPGPQETQYF,TGCGCCAGCCGCCCAGGGCCCCAGGAGACCCAGTACTTC,TRBJ2-5,-,-,TRBV5-1
CASSYSRESGELFF,TGTGCCAGCAGTTACTCGAGAGAATCGGGGGAGCTGTTTTTT,TRBJ2-2,-,-,TRBV6-2/TRBV6-3
CASSLSSGGAKTQYF,TGTGCCAGCAGTTTATCCAGCGGGGGGGCAAAGACCCAGTACTTC,TRBJ2-5,TRBD2,-,TRBV27
CSARLAERVDEQFF,TGCAGTGCTAGACTAGCGGAGAGGGTTGATGAGCAGTTCTTC,TRBJ2-1,TRBD2,few,TRBV20-1
CASSLKLGPYEQYF,TGTGCCAGCAGCTTAAAGCTGGGCCCCTACGAGCAGTACTTC,TRBJ2-7,-,few,TRBV7-8
CASSPNRPGQETQYF,TGTGCCAGCTCACCCAACAGACCAGGCCAAGAGACCCAGTACTTC,TRBJ2-5,-,few,TRBV18
CASSLRAYQETQYF,TGCGCCAGCAGCTTGCGCGCATACCAAGAGACCCAGTACTTC,TRBJ2-5,-,few,TRBV5-1
CASRTGAGYNSPLHF,TGTGCCAGCAGGACGGGGGCTGGGTATAATTCACCCCTCCACTTT,TRBJ1-6,-,few,TRBV12-3/TRBV12-4
CASSFSWGNTQYF,TGTGCCAGCAGTTTTTCATGGGGGAATACGCAGTATTTT,TRBJ2-3,-,-,TRBV28
CASSQTSGGAIQETQYF,TGTGCCAGCAGTCAGACTAGCGGGGGGGCTATCCAAGAGACCCAGTACTTC,TRBJ2-5,TRBD2,few,TRBV12-3/TRBV12-4
CASSPVNPGGRGFEQYF,TGTGCCAGCAGTCCCGTCAATCCCGGGGGCCGGGGGTTCGAGCAGTACTTC,TRBJ2-7,-,few,TRBV28
CASSQDRAVTWVWEFF,TGCGCCAGCAGCCAAGATAGGGCCGTAACTTGGGTATGGGAGTTCTTC,TRBJ2-1,-,few,TRBV4-3
CASSYSTANQPQHF,TGTGCCAGCAGTTACTCGACAGCTAATCAGCCCCAGCATTTT,TRBJ1-5,-,many,TRBV6-5
CASSPTSGAITDTQYF,TGTGCCAGCAGCCCCACTAGCGGAGCGATCACAGATACGCAGTATTTT,TRBJ2-3,TRBD2,few,TRBV7-2
CSPSRGSDTQYF,TGCAGTCCTTCCAGGGGCTCAGATACGCAGTATTTT,TRBJ2-3,-,-,TRBV20-1
CASSTEVGQGTEAFF,TGCGCCAGCAGCACCGAAGTTGGACAGGGCACTGAAGCTTTCTTT,TRBJ1-1,TRBD1,few,TRBV5-1
CASSLGMQGWTGELFF,TGTGCCAGCAGCTTAGGGATGCAGGGTTGGACCGGGGAGCTGTTTTTT,TRBJ2-2,-,-,TRBV7-2
CASRARLDEQYF,TGTGCCAGCAGGGCCCGTTTGGACGAGCAGTACTTC,TRBJ2-7,-,few,TRBV12-3/TRBV12-4
CASSLEAAFNYGYTF,TGTGCCAGCAGCTTAGAAGCAGCCTTCAACTATGGCTACACCTTC,TRBJ1-2,-,few,TRBV11-2
CASRPGTAAYNEQFF,TGTGCCAGCAGACCGGGGACAGCAGCCTACAATGAGCAGTTCTTC,TRBJ2-1,TRBD1,-,TRBV6-2/TRBV6-3
CASSVVPGTNTGELFF,TGTGCCAGCAGCGTAGTCCCCGGGACAAACACCGGGGAGCTGTTTTTT,TRBJ2-2,-,-,TRBV9
CASSLSGGHYEQYF,TGTGCCAGCAGCCTTAGTGGTGGACATTACGAGCAGTACTTC,TRBJ2-7,-,many,TRBV7-9
CATSRSLRDGQFF,TGTGCCACCAGCAGATCGCTCCGGGACGGCCAGTTCTTC,TRBJ2-1,-,many,TRBV15
CASSLGGGSGTQYF,TGTGCCAGCAGCTTAGGAGGCGGGTCAGGGACGCAGTATTTT,TRBJ2-3,-,many,TRBV7-2
CASSLGTGGASGYTF,TGCGCCAGCAGCTTGGGTACAGGGGGCGCATCTGGCTACACCTTC,TRBJ1-2,TRBD1,many,TRBV5-1
CASSVDLGPYEQYF,TGCGCCAGCAGTGTGGACCTAGGACCCTACGAGCAGTACTTC,TRBJ2-7,-,-,TRBV5-1
CAISERPGQGDHEQYF,TGTGCCATCAGTGAGAGACCGGGACAGGGGGACCACGAGCAGTACTTC,TRBJ2-7,TRBD1,-,TRBV10-3
CSARDVLSGGAIDTQYF,TGCAGTGCTAGAGATGTTCTCAGCGGGGGGGCCATTGATACGCAGTATTTT,TRBJ2-3,TRBD2,-,TRBV20-1
CASSSSGQTYEQYF,TGTGCCAGCAGTTCGTCGGGACAAACCTACGAGCAGTACTTC,TRBJ2-7,-,-,TRBV27
CASSQEPGVSSYNEQFF,TGTGCCAGCAGCCAAGAACCGGGAGTGAGCTCCTACAATGAGCAGTTCTTC,TRBJ2-1,-,many,TRBV4-2
CASSPDRGVRETQYF,TGTGCCAGCAGTCCCGACAGGGGAGTCCGAGAGACCCAGTACTTC,TRBJ2-5,TRBD1,-,TRBV28
CASSVVESYNEQFF,TGTGCCAGCAGCGTAGTTGAGTCCTACAATGAGCAGTTCTTC,TRBJ2-1,-,many,TRBV9
CASSLSLPSESYNEQFF,TGTGCCAGCAGTTTATCGCTGCCCTCGGAATCTTACAATGAGCAGTTCTTC,TRBJ2-1,-,-,TRBV27
CASSSYIGIANEQFF,TGTGCCAGCAGCTCATATATCGGGATCGCGAATGAGCAGTTCTTC,TRBJ2-1,-,few,TRBV5-5
CASSFGPTTEEYF,TGTGCCAGCAGTTTTGGGCCGACGACGGAGGAGTACTTC,TRBJ2-7,-,few,TRBV28
CTLMTLATDTQYF,TGCACCCTAATGACCCTAGCGACAGATACGCAGTATTTT,TRBJ2-3,-,-,TRBV29-1
CATSRDLGDYEQYF,TGTGCCACCAGCAGAGATCTGGGGGATTACGAGCAGTACTTC,TRBJ2-7,-,few,TRBV15
CASFRGRGSTDTQYF,TGTGCCAGCTTCCGAGGACGAGGAAGCACAGATACGCAGTATTTT,TRBJ2-3,-,-,TRBV6-2/TRBV6-3
CSESGQGTATDTQYF,TGCAGCGAATCGGGACAGGGGACGGCCACAGATACGCAGTATTTT,TRBJ2-3,TRBD1,-,TRBV29-1
CASSPGLALTGELFF,TGTGCCAGCAGCCCGGGACTAGCTTTGACCGGGGAGCTGTTTTTT,TRBJ2-2,TRBD2,-,TRBV3-1